These 31 T cell receptor beta chains came from one sample sequenced in a study of multiple sclerosis patients with progressive multifocal leukoencephalopathy. Time point: before natalizumab initiation. Profiling relied on immunoSEQ multiplex PCR, and the TCRdb table lists in-frame clones only, not all of them. The sample has 25,000 to 35,000 clones, 88% seen once. What was sequenced was PBMCs. These receptors were taken from a human donor with multiple sclerosis.

The rearrangement joins TRBV25-1 to TRBJ1-2; the D is unclear. CDR3 length equals 13 residues. V was trimmed by 5 bases and J by 7 bases, leaving 14 bases between them. Germline CDR1 reads MGHDK; CDR2 reads SYGVNS. The CDR3, as DNA: TGTGCCAGCAGTCTCGTGGGGAGTAGTGGCTACACCTTC. Its translation is CASSLVGSSGYTF.

This clone was observed a single time. The rearrangement links TRBV6-4 to TRBJ2-3; D gene unclear. V shed 5 bases and J shed 6 bases, with 12 bases lying between them. CDR1 MRHNA and CDR2 SNTAGT come from the germline V gene. The CDR3 covers 13 residues. DNA of the CDR3: TGTGCCAGCAGTCCGGGCCCCGAGGATACGCAGTATTTT. It is translated as CASSPGPEDTQYF.

V usage is TRBV27 and J usage is TRBJ2-1; 10 bases line up with TRBD2. The CDR3 runs to 16 residues. CDR1 is MNHEY and CDR2 is SMNVEV in the germline V gene (reference sequence). V was clipped by 5 bases and J by 8 bases; unmatched bases: 12. The CDR3 protein is CASSPGTSSGGHEQFF. The DNA of the CDR3 is TGTGCCAGCAGTCCCGGGACTAGTAGCGGGGGGCATGAGCAGTTCTTC.

V gene TRBV5-6 combines with J gene TRBJ2-7, with D tentatively TRBD1 (6 bases). Trimming pared 3 bases from V and 7 bases from J, leaving 17 bases between. CDR1 is SGHDT and CDR2 is YYEEEE in the germline V gene. This CDR3 region has 14 residues. The CDR3 region has the DNA TGTGCCAGCAGCTGGGATCGACAGGTAGGAGAGCAGTACTTC. It translates to CASSWDRQVGEQYF.

The chain combines TRBV4-2 with TRBJ1-2, with 8 nucleotides matching TRBD1. Germline assignment: CDR1 LGHNA and CDR2 YNFKEQ. Unmatched junction bases numbered 2, after V lost 1 base and J lost 4 bases. This CDR3 has 14 amino acids. The CDR3 is CASSQGQGTYGYTF. As DNA, the CDR3 is TGTGCCAGCAGCCAAGGACAGGGGACCTATGGCTACACCTTC.

This sequence joins TRBV6-5 and TRBJ1-6; D is possibly TRBD1 (5 bases). Germline CDR1 reads MNHEY; CDR2 reads SVGAGI. This CDR3 has 13 residues. Deletions cut 2 bases from V and 11 bases from J, with 10 bases between. The chain's CDR3 is CASSYGGGAPLHF. The CDR3 DNA sequence: TGTGCCAGCAGTTACGGGGGTGGGGCACCCCTCCACTTT.

The chain is built from TRBV2 and TRBJ1-3; no clear D. V dropped 6 bases and J dropped 0 bases, with 15 bases sitting between them. This CDR3 has 16 residues. CDR1 and CDR2 from the germline V gene are SNHLY and FYNNEI. CDR3 residues: CASRSRSRVSGNTIYF. CDR3 DNA sequence: TGTGCCAGCAGGAGTCGATCCCGGGTCTCTGGAAACACCATATATTTT.

The V call is TRBV9, the J call TRBJ2-3; D may correspond to TRBD1 or TRBD2 (5 bases each). Trimming cost V 0 bases and J 2 bases, with 10 bases left between them. Germline V lookup: CDR1 SGDLS, CDR2 YYNGEE. This CDR3 comprises 15 residues. CDR3 DNA: TGTGCCAGCAGCGTAGCCGGGGCTCCCACAGATACGCAGTATTTT. Amino acid sequence: CASSVAGAPTDTQYF.

The gene calls are TRBV30 and TRBJ2-1; maybe TRBD2 (7 bases). V was shortened by 0 bases and J by 4 bases, with 16 bases between the two germline ends. Germline lookup yields CDR1 GTSNPN and CDR2 SVGIG (reference sequence). The CDR3 has 16 residues. CDR3 in DNA: TGTGCCTGGAGTGTAGAACCGGGGGGCCCATACAATGAGCAGTTCTTC. Protein product: CAWSVEPGGPYNEQFF.

This chain connects TRBV6-5 to TRBJ1-4; TRBD1 is a possible D gene (5 bases). Germline V gives CDR1 MNHEY, CDR2 SVGAGI. The length of the CDR3 is 15 residues. Trimming took off 2 bases at V and 3 bases at J, with 10 bases between the two ends. The CDR3: CASSYGGHANEKLFF. As DNA, the CDR3 is TGTGCCAGCAGTTACGGAGGACACGCTAATGAAAAACTGTTTTTT.

The gene calls are TRBV11-2 and TRBJ1-5; no clear D. CDR1 is SGHAT, CDR2 FQNNGV, per germline. This CDR3 has 14 amino acids. Deletions cut 5 bases from V and 5 bases from J, with 13 bases between. CDR3: CASSPFGDDQPQHF. As DNA, the CDR3 is TGTGCCAGCAGCCCTTTTGGGGATGATCAGCCCCAGCATTTT. Variable domain in full (rest from reference TRBV11-2 and TRBJ1-5): EAGVAQSPRYKIIEKRQSVAFWCNPISGHATLYWYQQILGQGPKLLIQFQNNGVVDDSQLPKDRFSAERLKGVDSTLKIQPAKLEDSAVYLCASSPFGDDQPQHFGDGTRLSIL.

V usage is TRBV5-1 and J usage is TRBJ1-2, with 7 positions matching TRBD1. CDR1 is SGHRS, CDR2 YFSETQ, per germline. The CDR3 length is 16 residues. Trimming at V came to 0 bases and at J to 4 bases, leaving 9 bases not matched to a gene. CDR3 bases: TGCGCCAGCAGCTTGGGAATTTCCGGGACAGCCTATGGCTACACCTTC. This sequence encodes CASSLGISGTAYGYTF. The entire variable domain, with the rest obtained from reference TRBV5-1 and TRBJ1-2, is as follows: KAGVTQTPRYLIKTRGQQVTLSCSPISGHRSVSWYQQTPGQGLQFLFEYFSETQRNKGNFPGRFSGRQFSNSRSEMNVSTLELGDSALYLCASSLGISGTAYGYTFGSGTRLTVV.

This sequence joins TRBV6-4 and TRBJ1-5; D is uncertain. The CDR3 has 16 residues. V shed 4 bases and J shed 0 bases, with 13 bases lying between them. Germline lookup yields CDR1 MRHNA and CDR2 SNTAGT. In DNA form, the CDR3 reads TGTGCCAGCAGTGCCCGGGAGGTCGTTAGCAATCAGCCCCAGCATTTT. Its protein is CASSAREVVSNQPQHF.

V gene TRBV7-9 combines with J gene TRBJ1-2; maybe TRBD1 (6 bases). Trimming pared 1 base from V and 4 bases from J, leaving 10 bases between. This CDR3 is 14 amino acids long. Germline assignment: CDR1 SEHNR and CDR2 FQNEAQ (reference sequence). The CDR3 spells CASSLGTAIYGYTF. Written as DNA, the CDR3 is TGTGCCAGCAGCTTAGGGACAGCCATCTATGGCTACACCTTC.

The V and J genes are TRBV4-3 and TRBJ2-7; D perhaps matches TRBD1 (6 bases). The germline V and J ends were trimmed by 0 bases and 2 bases, with 11 bases remaining between them. Germline V gene sequence: CDR1 LGHNA, CDR2 YSLEER. CDR3 size: 15 residues. The CDR3 region is CASSQDRGGTYEQYF. Written as DNA, the CDR3 is TGCGCCAGCAGCCAAGACAGGGGTGGGACCTACGAGCAGTACTTC.

The chain links TRBV6-5 to TRBJ1-2, with D possibly being TRBD1 (5 bases). The CDR3 totals 14 residues. In germline, CDR1 is MNHEY, CDR2 SVGAGI. V was pared by 8 bases and J by 2 bases, with 15 bases between. CDR3 sequence reads: CASALGPSNYGYTF. CDR3 in DNA: TGTGCCAGCGCCTTGGGACCGTCGAACTATGGCTACACCTTC.

The V and J genes are TRBV18 and TRBJ1-5; D unclear. V gave up 4 bases and J gave up 3 bases, with 7 bases separating them. Germline assignment: CDR1 KGHSH and CDR2 LQKENI. CDR3 size: 13 residues. The CDR3 DNA sequence: TGTGCCAGCTCACGGGAATTCAATCAGCCCCAGCATTTT. This translates into CASSREFNQPQHF.

The CDR3 here is CASSPGFYGYTF. The CDR3, as DNA: TGTGCCAGTAGTCCCGGCTTCTATGGCTACACCTTC. This chain uses TRBV19 with TRBJ1-2; no clear D gene. Trimming cost V 5 bases and J 4 bases, with 8 bases left between them. The CDR3 extends over 12 amino acids. Germline-derived CDR1 and CDR2 are LNHDA and SQIVND (reference sequence).

The chain employs TRBV30 and TRBJ1-4; D may be TRBD1 (6 bases). The CDR3 is 15 amino acids. V lost 0 bases to trimming and J lost 6 bases, with 14 bases between them. Germline V gene data show CDR1 as GTSNPN and CDR2 as SVGIG (reference sequence). CDR3 sequence: CAWSVQGTLHEKLFF. The CDR3 nucleotides read TGTGCCTGGAGTGTACAGGGAACGCTTCATGAAAAACTGTTTTTT.

The rearrangement joins TRBV28 to TRBJ2-7; D perhaps matches TRBD2 (6 bases). V dropped 6 bases and J dropped 1 base, with 19 bases sitting between them. This CDR3 spans 16 amino acids. From germline, CDR1 is MDHEN and CDR2 SYDVKM. CDR3 sequence: CASRSLPGGRSYEQYF. The CDR3 nucleotides read TGTGCCAGCAGGTCACTTCCCGGGGGTAGGTCCTACGAGCAGTACTTC.

The rearrangement uses TRBV30 and TRBJ2-5; 7 bases line up with TRBD1. The CDR3 has 14 residues. V lost 0 bases and J lost 1; bases outside the gene matches: 2. Germline-derived CDR1 and CDR2 are GTSNPN and SVGIG (reference sequence). The DNA of the CDR3 is TGTGCCTGGAGTGTTGGGACAGTCCAAGAGACCCAGTACTTC. Amino acids: CAWSVGTVQETQYF.

The chain links TRBV18 to TRBJ2-7, with a weak D call TRBD2 (6 bases). The length of the CDR3 is 12 residues. CDR1 and CDR2 (germline): KGHSH, LQKENI. V was pared by 3 bases and J by 4 bases, with 7 bases between. The CDR3 is CASSPGGYEQYF. CDR3 DNA: TGTGCCAGCTCACCGGGGGGTTACGAGCAGTACTTC.

The chain has TRBV10-3 and TRBJ1-2, with D tentatively TRBD1 (5 bases). The germline V gene has CDR1 ENHRY and CDR2 SYGVKD. With 7 bases removed from V and 0 bases from J, the gap between germline ends came to 12 bases. This CDR3 region has 14 residues. CDR3 residues: CAITSGSANYGYTF. DNA for the CDR3: TGTGCCATCACCTCAGGGTCGGCTAACTATGGCTACACCTTC.

V is TRBV7-2 and J is TRBJ2-2; a weak D match, TRBD2 (5 bases). Trimming took 5 bases from V and 4 from J, leaving 17 bases between them. Germline V gene data show CDR1 as SGHTA and CDR2 as FQGNSA. The CDR3 is 16 amino acids. Here the CDR3 DNA reads TGTGCCAGCAGCGTCATACTAGTACCTGGCACCGGGGAGCTGTTTTTT. Translating gives CASSVILVPGTGELFF.

The chain combines TRBV5-1 with TRBJ1-2, with 11 bases fitting TRBD1. The CDR3 runs to 16 residues. The ends lost 0 bases at V and 7 bases at J; junction bases unmatched: 8. Germline V gene data show CDR1 as SGHRS and CDR2 as YFSETQ. The CDR3 is CASSLEGTGGHLGYTF. The CDR3 bases are TGCGCCAGCAGCTTGGAAGGGACAGGGGGACACCTTGGCTACACCTTC.

The chain uses TRBV6-6 and TRBJ2-7; TRBD1 is a possible D gene (6 bases). Germline CDR1 is MNHNY and CDR2 is SVGAGI (reference sequence). The CDR3 extends over 13 amino acids. The germline V and J ends were trimmed by 6 bases and 5 bases, with 14 bases remaining between them. Here the CDR3 reads CASSYPHRDEQYF. CDR3 DNA: TGTGCCAGCAGCTACCCCCACAGGGACGAGCAGTACTTC.

The V and J genes are TRBV6-5 and TRBJ2-2; TRBD2 is a possible D gene (6 bases). The germline V gene has CDR1 MNHEY and CDR2 SVGAGI. Trimming took off 2 bases at V and 3 bases at J, with 10 bases between the two ends. The CDR3 sequence is 15 residues long. The CDR3 loop reads CASSYVGEDTGELFF. The CDR3 region has the DNA TGTGCCAGCAGTTACGTTGGGGAGGACACCGGGGAGCTGTTTTTT.

The V gene is TRBV6-5, the J gene TRBJ2-2; 8 bases are shared with TRBD1. The CDR3 sequence is 15 residues long. CDR1 is MNHEY, CDR2 SVGAGI, per germline. Losses at the gene ends were 3 bases for V and 9 bases for J; bases not matched to a gene: 9. DNA for the CDR3: TGTGCCAGCAGTTATGGGACAGGCCCAGGGTGGGAGCTGTTTTTT. Amino acids: CASSYGTGPGWELFF.

The chain is built from TRBV2 and TRBJ1-1; D gene ambiguous. The CDR3 has 14 amino acids. The germline gives CDR1 SNHLY, CDR2 FYNNEI. V was clipped by 9 bases and J by 0 bases, with 14 bases between them. This CDR3 reads CARIPREVNTEAFF. The DNA for the CDR3 is TGTGCCAGAATCCCAAGGGAAGTGAACACTGAAGCTTTCTTT.

The CDR3: CASSLTGEEQYF. For the CDR3, the DNA is TGTGCCAGCAGTTTAACAGGGGAGGAGCAGTACTTC. The rearrangement links TRBV5-5 to TRBJ2-7; 7 bases match TRBD1. Germline lookup yields CDR1 SGHKS and CDR2 YYEKEE (reference sequence). CDR3 size: 12 residues. J was trimmed by 7 bases and V by 5 bases; bases with no gene match: 6.

Only one count was recorded for this clone. J is TRBJ2-3 and V is TRBV19; 10 bases line up with TRBD2. Germline CDR1 and CDR2: LNHDA and SQIVND (reference sequence). This CDR3 spans 16 amino acids. Unmatched junction bases numbered 5, after V lost 3 bases and J lost 2 bases. Here the CDR3 DNA reads TGTGCCAGTAGTATTGGTAGCGGGGGGCCCACAGATACGCAGTATTTT. Translated: CASSIGSGGPTDTQYF.